The following is a TCR beta chain sequence with its context. The target antigen is unknown. CDR1 and CDR2 (germline): MDHEN, SYDVKM. V trimming: 10 bases; J trimming: 5 bases; junction bases outside the gene matches: 5. The CDR3 length is 12 residues. The primer mix had 60 Vbeta and 13 Jbeta primers. Generated by immunoSEQ multiplex PCR, the TCRdb table keeps only in-frame clones and is missing some. The table lists approximately 170,000 clones, just under 80% of them singletons. This sample was included in a study of cytomegalovirus exposure and HLA in healthy donors. Study findings and constraints: In a later analysis, specific HLA alleles were associated with 15,000 to 20,000 TCR beta sequences at a 0.05 false discovery rate. CMV serostatus was the only recorded immune exposure for donors. Most TCR sequences were rare, but some public TCRs occurred in many donors.

The genes are TRBV28 and TRBJ1-5; 7 bases match TRBD1. Sequencing was done on a sample of PBMCs. This receptor was obtained from a man between 18 and 29 years old in good health and CMV-seropositive. The CDR3 sequence: CATLTGHQPQHF. Here the CDR3 DNA reads TGTGCCACCTTGACAGGGCATCAGCCCCAGCATTTT.